Listed here are 32 T cell receptor beta chains from one sample, sequenced in a study of shared clonotypes between healthy human individuals. Clones were sequenced by immunoSEQ multiplex PCR, and TCRdb holds only the in-frame ones, with some missing. The sample lists some 580,000 clones; less than 98% were seen once. The sample was naive CD4+ T cells sorted from blood. Subset reported: CD45RA+ positively selected. The receptors here all came from a woman in her twenties or thirties in good health.

This clone was seen a handful of times. The chain recombines TRBV27 with TRBJ1-2; 7 positions match TRBD1. CDR1 and CDR2 (germline): MNHEY, SMNVEV (reference sequence). This CDR3 has 14 residues. J gave up 6 bases and V 5 bases, and 9 bases lay outside the gene matches. Here the CDR3 reads CASSAGQRGDGYTF. The CDR3 DNA reads as TGTGCCAGCAGTGCGGGACAGCGTGGGGATGGCTACACCTTC.

The chain is built from TRBV19 and TRBJ2-5, with 14 nucleotides matching TRBD2. CDR3 length: 14 amino acids. J lost 5 bases, V lost 8 bases, and 4 bases had no gene match. Germline CDR1 reads LNHDA; CDR2 reads SQIVND (reference sequence). The CDR3: CASGGLAGVETQYF. CDR3 sequence (DNA): TGTGCCAGTGGGGGACTAGCGGGAGTTGAGACCCAGTACTTC. Supplemented by reference TRBV19 and TRBJ2-5, the full variable domain reads DGGITQSPKYLFRKEGQNVTLSCEQNLNHDAMYWYRQDPGQGLRLIYYSQIVNDFQKGDIAEGYSVSREKKESFPLTVTSAQKNPTAFYLCASGGLAGVETQYFGPGTRLLVL.

The chain has TRBV5-1 and TRBJ2-3; 13 nucleotides align to TRBD2. There are 15 residues in the CDR3. From germline, CDR1 is SGHRS and CDR2 YFSETQ. J lost 2 bases, V lost 4 bases, and 1 base had no gene match. CDR3 in DNA: TGCGCCAGCAGCACTAGCGGGAGGGTCACAGATACGCAGTATTTT. Amino acids: CASSTSGRVTDTQYF. The full variable domain, its missing parts supplied by reference TRBV5-1 and TRBJ2-3, is KAGVTQTPRYLIKTRGQQVTLSCSPISGHRSVSWYQQTPGQGLQFLFEYFSETQRNKGNFPGRFSGRQFSNSRSEMNVSTLELGDSALYLCASSTSGRVTDTQYFGPGTRLTVL.

The chain carries TRBV10-3 and TRBJ2-6; D perhaps matches TRBD2 (6 bases). This CDR3 contains 16 residues. Germline V CDR1 and CDR2: ENHRY, SYGVKD. Trimming removed 2 bases from V and 2 bases from J, with 10 bases in between. As DNA, the CDR3 is TGTGCCATCAGTGAGGAGGAGGGAGCTGGGGCCAACGTCCTGACTTTC. The encoded protein is CAISEEEGAGANVLTF.

V and J are TRBV27 and TRBJ1-1; tentative D call: TRBD1 (6 bases). Trimming left V 5 bases short and J 1 base short, with 29 bases between. The CDR3 covers 20 residues. CDR1 MNHEY and CDR2 SMNVEV come from the germline V gene (reference sequence). In DNA, the CDR3 is TGTGCCAGCAGTCACCGCAAAGGACAGTTTCAGGATCATAGGAACACTGAAGCTTTCTTT. Protein product: CASSHRKGQFQDHRNTEAFF.

This CDR3 reads CAISERRDSGNTIYF. The DNA for the CDR3 is TGTGCCATCAGTGAGCGTCGGGACTCTGGAAACACCATATATTTT. The chain combines TRBV10-3 with TRBJ1-3; D uncertain. CDR3 length: 15 amino acids. Deletions cut 2 bases from V and 0 bases from J, with 8 bases between. Germline CDR1 reads ENHRY; CDR2 reads SYGVKD.

The chain joins TRBV5-8 to TRBJ2-7, with D perhaps TRBD1 (6 bases). Germline V gene lookup returns CDR1 SGHTS and CDR2 YDEGEE. This CDR3 is built from 16 residues. Between the trimmed V and J ends, which lost 4 bases and 2 bases, there was a span of 19 bases. CDR3 sequence (DNA): TGTGCCAGCAGCCGCAGGGGCGGACTGTCAACCTACGAGCAGTACTTC. Protein sequence: CASSRRGGLSTYEQYF.

The V gene is TRBV18, the J gene TRBJ2-7; TRBD1 matches 10 bases. The V segment lost 6 bases and the J segment 2 bases; nucleotides outside the gene matches: 4. The V gene's germline CDR1 is KGHSH and CDR2 LQKENI. The CDR3 is made up of 14 amino acids. In DNA form, the CDR3 reads TGTGCCAGCTCCCTCGGACAGGGGGCCTACGAGCAGTACTTC. Its translation: CASSLGQGAYEQYF. Variable domain in full (rest from reference TRBV18 and TRBJ2-7): NAGVMQNPRHLVRRRGQEARLRCSPMKGHSHVYWYRQLPEEGLKFMVYLQKENIIDESGMPKERFSAEFPKEGPSILRIQQVVRGDSAAYFCASSLGQGAYEQYFGPGTRLTVT.

V is TRBV29-1 and J is TRBJ2-7; TRBD2 is a possible D gene (5 bases). CDR1 is SQVTM, CDR2 ANQGSEA, per germline. The V gene lost 6 bases and the J gene lost 7 bases, with 16 bases spanning the gap. CDR3 length: 12 amino acids. CDR3 sequence: CSVARSRGEQYF. CDR3 DNA sequence: TGCAGCGTGGCGAGAAGCCGGGGAGAGCAGTACTTC.

V and J are TRBV28 and TRBJ2-2, with 10 bases identical to TRBD1. With V trimmed by 7 bases and J by 3 bases, 8 bases remained unmatched. Germline CDR1 and CDR2: MDHEN and SYDVKM. The CDR3 is 16 residues long. The CDR3 coding sequence is TGTGCCAGCAACTTCACCGGGACAGGGGACACCGGGGAGCTGTTTTTT. This encodes CASNFTGTGDTGELFF. The whole variable domain, remainder taken from reference TRBV28 and TRBJ2-2, is DVKVTQSSRYLVKRTGEKVFLECVQDMDHENMFWYRQDPGLGLRLIYFSYDVKMKEKGDIPEGYSVSREKKERFSLILESASTNQTSMYLCASNFTGTGDTGELFFGEGSRLTVL.

This CDR3 reads CAWSGQGAQPQHF. In DNA, the CDR3 is TGTGCCTGGAGTGGACAGGGTGCGCAGCCCCAGCATTTT. The V gene is TRBV30, the J gene TRBJ1-5; 7 nucleotides match TRBD1. Germline values: CDR1 GTSNPN, CDR2 SVGIG (reference sequence). The CDR3 is made up of 13 amino acids. Losses at the gene ends were 1 base for V and 7 bases for J; bases not matched to a gene: 4. Full variable domain (rest looked up from reference TRBV30 and TRBJ1-5): SQTIHQWPATLVQPVGSPLSLECTVEGTSNPNLYWYRQAAGRGLQLLFYSVGIGQISSEVPQNLSASRPQDRQFILSSKKLLLSDSGFYLCAWSGQGAQPQHFGDGTRLSIL.

The count of this clone is one. V usage is TRBV6-4 and J usage is TRBJ2-7; no clear D gene. CDR3 length equals 16 residues. V shed 6 bases and J shed 3 bases, with 21 bases lying between them. Per germline, CDR1 MRHNA and CDR2 SNTAGT. The CDR3 DNA reads TGTGCCAGCAGCCGCAGTCTACGCTGTGTATGCTACGAGCAGTACTTC. Protein sequence: CASSRSLRCVCYEQYF.

The chain is built from TRBV27 and TRBJ1-1, with TRBD1 matching over 8 bases. The CDR3 has 14 residues. Germline V gene data show CDR1 as MNHEY and CDR2 as SMNVEV (reference sequence). Germline trimming cut 5 bases from V and 10 bases from J; bases unmatched to any gene: 12. CDR3 in DNA: TGTGCCAGCAGTCAGGGACAGGCCTTGGGGAGAGCTTTCTTT. This encodes CASSQGQALGRAFF.

The CDR3 loop reads CASSTWTGGVTGELFF. The CDR3 coding sequence is TGCGCCAGCAGCACCTGGACAGGGGGCGTCACCGGGGAGCTGTTTTTT. The chain has TRBV5-1 and TRBJ2-2; 11 positions agree with TRBD1. The J segment lost 4 bases and the V segment lost 4 bases, leaving 6 bases of the junction unmatched. The CDR3 totals 16 residues. Per the germline V gene, CDR1 is SGHRS and CDR2 is YFSETQ. The full variable domain, its missing parts supplied by reference TRBV5-1 and TRBJ2-2, is KAGVTQTPRYLIKTRGQQVTLSCSPISGHRSVSWYQQTPGQGLQFLFEYFSETQRNKGNFPGRFSGRQFSNSRSEMNVSTLELGDSALYLCASSTWTGGVTGELFFGEGSRLTVL.

The chain uses TRBV5-4 and TRBJ2-1; D unclear. The V gene's germline CDR1 is SGHNT and CDR2 YYREEE (reference sequence). Between the trimmed V and J ends, which lost 1 base and 7 bases, there was a span of 6 bases. This CDR3 comprises 12 residues. The DNA of the CDR3 is TGTGCCAGCAGCTTGCTGGGGAATGAGCAGTTCTTC. The encoded protein is CASSLLGNEQFF.

The chain employs TRBV25-1 and TRBJ2-1; TRBD1 agrees at 8 bases. The CDR3 consists of 18 residues. Losses at the gene ends were 4 bases for V and 0 bases for J; bases not matched to a gene: 11. CDR1 and CDR2 from the germline V gene are MGHDK and SYGVNS. The CDR3 reads CASSGRQGTLSSYNEQFF. DNA for the CDR3: TGTGCCAGCAGTGGACGACAGGGGACTCTTAGCTCCTACAATGAGCAGTTCTTC.

The count of this clone is one. This chain links TRBV4-1 with TRBJ2-1; D not certain. In germline, CDR1 is MGHRA, CDR2 YSYEKL. This CDR3 has 15 amino acids. V was shortened by 0 bases and J by 4 bases, with 10 bases between the two germline ends. CDR3 residues: CASSQEWQSYNEQFF. The CDR3 DNA sequence: TGCGCCAGCAGCCAAGAATGGCAATCTTACAATGAGCAGTTCTTC.

This clone was seen once. J is TRBJ1-6 and V is TRBV28, with D hard to call. CDR3 length equals 13 residues. Germline V gene data show CDR1 as MDHEN and CDR2 as SYDVKM. V gave up 3 bases and J gave up 4 bases, with 4 bases separating them. CDR3 in amino acids: CASSFEYNSPLHF. The CDR3 region has the DNA TGTGCCAGCAGTTTTGAGTATAATTCACCCCTCCACTTT.

The chain employs TRBV7-9 and TRBJ1-3; no clear D gene. CDR3 length: 16 amino acids. V was cut by 2 bases and J by 2 bases, with 13 bases left in between. The germline V gene has CDR1 SEHNR and CDR2 FQNEAQ (reference sequence). DNA of the CDR3: TGTGCCAGCAGCTTACTTTCTCCAGGCGCTGGAAACACCATATATTTT. Translating it yields CASSLLSPGAGNTIYF.

As to this clone: The junction shows a germline mismatch at one end, possibly a read error. The chain employs TRBV28 and TRBJ2-7; D not certain. Germline V gene data show CDR1 as MDHEN and CDR2 as SYDVKM. The length of the CDR3 is 12 residues. In DNA, the CDR3 is TGTGCCAGCACCCGAACCTCCCACGAGCAGTACTTC. It specifies CASTRTSHEQYF. The variable domain in full, with the rest retrieved from reference TRBV28 and TRBJ2-7, is DVKVTQSSRYLVKRTGEKVFLECVQDMDHENMFWYRQDPGLGLRLIYFSYDVKMKEKGDIPEGYSVSREKKERFSLILESASTNQTSMYLCASTRTSHEQYFGPGTRLTVT.

This clone was found many times. The chain recombines TRBV5-1 with TRBJ2-3; D call uncertain. V was clipped by 4 bases and J by 5 bases, with 14 bases between them. The V gene's germline CDR1 is SGHRS and CDR2 YFSETQ. The CDR3 contains 14 residues. DNA for the CDR3: TGCGCCAGCAGCGTGCCTCAGATCAGAGATACGCAGTATTTT. It translates to CASSVPQIRDTQYF.

This clone was seen only once. The CDR3 is CASSQDSIYGYTF. CDR3 coding DNA: TGTGCCAGCTCACAGGACAGCATCTATGGCTACACCTTC. The J gene is TRBJ1-2, the V gene TRBV18, with D possibly being TRBD1 (6 bases). The CDR3 covers 13 residues. Germline loops: CDR1 KGHSH, CDR2 LQKENI. V was pared by 4 bases and J by 4 bases, with 10 bases between.

This rearrangement joins TRBV5-1 to TRBJ2-7; TRBD1 aligns across 9 bases. Germline trimming cut 3 bases from V and 1 base from J; bases unmatched to any gene: 17. Germline V gene lookup returns CDR1 SGHRS and CDR2 YFSETQ. This CDR3 is 19 amino acids long. The CDR3 loop is CASSYRTGAEAGKSYEQYF. The CDR3, as DNA: TGCGCCAGCAGCTATAGGACAGGGGCGGAAGCGGGAAAGTCCTACGAGCAGTACTTC.

The chain is built from TRBV5-1 and TRBJ2-5, with 13 positions matching TRBD2. The CDR3 is 17 residues long. Trimming cost V 5 bases and J 3 bases; bases outside gene matches: 10. Germline assignment: CDR1 SGHRS and CDR2 YFSETQ. The CDR3 spells CASRGLAGTNIKETQYF. CDR3 DNA: TGCGCCAGCAGGGGACTAGCGGGAACTAATATTAAAGAGACCCAGTACTTC.

As for this clone: Other DNA variants within this sample encode the same CDR3. V usage is TRBV18 and J usage is TRBJ2-7, with 14 bases that match TRBD2. With 3 bases clipped from V and 5 bases from J, the junction kept 6 bases outside the gene matches. Germline assignment: CDR1 KGHSH and CDR2 LQKENI. This CDR3 contains 16 residues. The CDR3 nucleotides read TGTGCCAGCTCACCCCCGGGACTAGCGGGAGTGGACGAGCAGTACTTC. Its translation: CASSPPGLAGVDEQYF.

This CDR3 is CASLPTSGQITEAFF. CDR3 DNA sequence: TGTGCCAGCCTACCCACATCGGGACAGATCACTGAAGCTTTCTTT. The chain has TRBV6-5 and TRBJ1-1, with 7 bases matching TRBD1. The CDR3 covers 15 residues. Germline CDR1 and CDR2: MNHEY and SVGAGI. V was pared by 8 bases and J by 4 bases, with 13 bases of the junction left unmatched.

The chain combines TRBV4-1 with TRBJ2-1; a possible D gene is TRBD2 (6 bases). Trimming removed 1 base from V and 4 bases from J, with 17 bases in between. CDR1 and CDR2 from the germline V gene are MGHRA and YSYEKL. There are 17 residues in the CDR3. CDR3 in amino acids: CASSQVISGVAYNEQFF. As DNA, the CDR3 is TGCGCCAGCAGCCAAGTGATTTCGGGAGTCGCGTACAATGAGCAGTTCTTC.

J is TRBJ2-7 and V is TRBV28; D gene unclear. CDR3 size: 14 residues. Trimming stripped 3 bases from V and 0 bases from J, with 9 bases between. The V gene's germline CDR1 is MDHEN and CDR2 SYDVKM. CDR3 nucleotide sequence: TGTGCCAGCAGTTTGCCGGAGATCTCCTACGAGCAGTACTTC. Residues: CASSLPEISYEQYF.

The J gene is TRBJ2-1, the V gene TRBV6-5; 8 bases match TRBD2. Germline values: CDR1 MNHEY, CDR2 SVGAGI. The CDR3 covers 14 residues. J was trimmed by 5 bases and V by 6 bases; bases with no gene match: 6. The CDR3 protein is CASSQAGVNNEQFF. The CDR3, as DNA: TGTGCCAGCAGCCAAGCGGGGGTTAACAATGAGCAGTTCTTC.

The chain uses TRBV28 and TRBJ1-4; D uncertain. Per germline, CDR1 MDHEN and CDR2 SYDVKM. Trimming left V 4 bases short and J 10 bases short, with 13 bases between. The CDR3 loop spans 13 amino acids. The CDR3 sequence is CASSWNSVGKLFF. In DNA form, the CDR3 reads TGTGCCAGCAGTTGGAATTCCGTGGGAAAACTGTTTTTT.

The chain links TRBV11-2 to TRBJ2-7, with 8 bases identical to TRBD2. The V gene end was trimmed by 5 bases and the J gene end by 0 bases; junction bases not matched to a gene: 12. This CDR3 is built from 17 residues. The germline gives CDR1 SGHAT, CDR2 FQNNGV. The CDR3 loop reads CASSLTSGGLTSYEQYF. The CDR3 DNA reads as TGTGCCAGCAGCCTCACTAGCGGTGGATTGACCTCCTACGAGCAGTACTTC. Looking up the rest from reference TRBV11-2 and TRBJ2-7 gives the full variable domain: EAGVAQSPRYKIIEKRQSVAFWCNPISGHATLYWYQQILGQGPKLLIQFQNNGVVDDSQLPKDRFSAERLKGVDSTLKIQPAKLEDSAVYLCASSLTSGGLTSYEQYFGPGTRLTVT.

This chain joins TRBV15 and TRBJ1-1; D not resolved. With 0 bases removed from V and 12 bases from J, the gap between germline ends came to 17 bases. This CDR3 is built from 14 residues. Germline V lookup: CDR1 LNHNV, CDR2 YYDKDF (reference sequence). This CDR3 is CATSRDQDPRISFF. The CDR3 nucleotides read TGTGCCACCAGCAGAGATCAGGACCCGAGAATTTCTTTCTTT.